One sample yielded the 31 T cell receptor beta chains listed below, sequenced in a study of T cell changes during pregnancy in multiple sclerosis (dated by TCRdb to about 2019). To prepare the library, the immunoSEQ multiplex PCR assay was applied. Held by TCRdb, this immuneACCESS table contains in-frame sequences only and omits some clones. Under half of the omission traces to an unresolved V gene where checked; the cause of the rest is unknown. The sample has 90,000 to 95,000 clones on record, 75% to 95% of them singletons. About 0.91% of the sample lies in the top ten. Sequencing used peripheral blood, obtained before pregnancy. These receptors all stem from a female donor with multiple sclerosis, enrolled in a pregnancy study.

The chain combines TRBV5-8 with TRBJ2-1; unclear D gene. This CDR3 is 11 amino acids long. V was clipped by 1 base and J by 6 bases, with 2 bases between them. Looked up from germline, CDR1 is SGHTS and CDR2 is YDEGEE. The CDR3 DNA sequence: TGTGCCAGCAGCTTGCTCAATGAGCAGTTCTTC. It translates to CASSLLNEQFF. Based on the CDR3 plus reference TRBV5-8 and TRBJ2-1, the full variable domain is EAGVTQSPTHLIKTRGQQATLRCSPISGHTSVYWYQQALGLGLQFLLWYDEGEERNRGNFPPRFSGRQFPNYSSELNVNALELEDSALYLCASSLLNEQFFGPGTRLTVL.

The chain has TRBV7-9 and TRBJ2-5, with a weak D call TRBD2 (5 bases). The germline V gene has CDR1 SEHNR and CDR2 FQNEAQ (reference sequence). Trimming removed 3 bases at V and 1 base at J, with 9 bases between. The CDR3 length is 14 residues. The CDR3 reads CASSFSEVQETQYF. In DNA, the CDR3 is TGTGCCAGCAGCTTTTCGGAGGTCCAAGAGACCCAGTACTTC.

The genes are TRBV30 and TRBJ1-5; no reliable D call. Germline V gene sequence: CDR1 GTSNPN, CDR2 SVGIG (reference sequence). The CDR3 covers 13 residues. V lost 2 bases and J lost 6, with 11 bases in between. The CDR3 DNA is TGTGCCTGGAGTTCAATGAGAGGTCAGCCCCAGCATTTT. Protein: CAWSSMRGQPQHF.

The chain links TRBV7-8 to TRBJ2-7, with 10 bases lining up with TRBD2. CDR3 length: 15 amino acids. Germline V gene data show CDR1 as SGHVS and CDR2 as FQNEAQ. J was trimmed by 5 bases and V by 5 bases; bases with no gene match: 9. The CDR3 nucleotides read TGTGCCAGCAGCCCCCGACCTAGCGGGAGCGACGAGCAGTACTTC. It codes for CASSPRPSGSDEQYF.

This chain joins TRBV15 and TRBJ1-1; TRBD1 matches 9 bases. The CDR3 sequence is 15 residues long. The V gene end was trimmed by 1 base and the J gene end by 5 bases; junction bases not matched to a gene: 5. The germline CDR1 and CDR2 sequences are LNHNV and YYDKDF (reference sequence). CDR3 protein: CATSRVQGARTEAFF. The CDR3 region has the DNA TGTGCCACCAGCAGAGTACAGGGGGCGAGGACTGAAGCTTTCTTT.

The genes are TRBV27 and TRBJ2-7, with unresolved D. The CDR3 consists of 12 residues. Germline CDR1 reads MNHEY; CDR2 reads SMNVEV (reference sequence). Trimming shortened V by 4 bases and J by 5 bases, and 9 bases separated the two germline ends. The CDR3 region is CASSSLRDEQYF. The CDR3 region has the DNA TGTGCCAGCAGTTCCCTCCGGGACGAGCAGTACTTC.

The rearrangement joins TRBV9 to TRBJ2-7, with 12 bases matching TRBD2. The germline V gene encodes CDR1 SGDLS and CDR2 YYNGEE. Trimming at V came to 4 bases and at J to 7 bases, leaving 9 bases not matched to a gene. The CDR3 contains 15 residues. The CDR3 bases are TGTGCCAGCAGCTCTAGACTAGCGGGAGTAGAGGAGCAGTACTTC. Encoded protein: CASSSRLAGVEEQYF.

The chain carries TRBV18 and TRBJ1-2; no clear D. Between the trimmed V and J ends, which lost 3 bases and 1 base, there was a span of 18 bases. This CDR3 has 17 amino acids. The germline V gene has CDR1 KGHSH and CDR2 LQKENI. The DNA of the CDR3 is TGTGCCAGCTCACCGTTGGGGAGCGCCAGTATTAACTATGGCTACACCTTC. The encoded protein is CASSPLGSASINYGYTF.

The chain employs TRBV9 and TRBJ1-2; a possible D gene is TRBD1 (5 bases). The V end was cut by 7 bases, the J end by 4 bases, with 20 bases between. In germline, CDR1 is SGDLS, CDR2 YYNGEE. The CDR3 extends over 15 amino acids. Here the CDR3 DNA reads TGTGCCAGCTCTGTCGGCGGGGGGGGGAGCTATGGCTACACCTTC. It translates to CASSVGGGGSYGYTF. The whole variable domain, filled in from reference TRBV9 and TRBJ1-2, reads DSGVTQTPKHLITATGQRVTLRCSPRSGDLSVYWYQQSLDQGLQFLIQYYNGEERAKGNILERFSAQQFPDLHSELNLSSLELGDSALYFCASSVGGGGSYGYTFGSGTRLTVV.

The chain couples TRBV7-6 to TRBJ2-5; a possible D gene is TRBD1 (5 bases). This CDR3 comprises 16 residues. From germline, CDR1 is SGHVS and CDR2 FNYEAQ. V was trimmed by 1 base and J by 5 bases, leaving 17 bases between them. CDR3 sequence (DNA): TGTGCCAGCAGCTTAGTGGCAGGGCACTCTCTCGAGACCCAGTACTTC. Protein product: CASSLVAGHSLETQYF. Filled out from reference TRBV7-6 and TRBJ2-5, the complete variable domain reads GAGVSQSPRYKVTKRGQDVALRCDPISGHVSLYWYRQALGQGPEFLTYFNYEAQQDKSGLPNDRFSAERPEGSISTLTIQRTEQRDSAMYRCASSLVAGHSLETQYFGPGTRLLVL.

The V and J genes are TRBV7-3 and TRBJ2-2; 10 bases map to TRBD2. V was pared by 1 base and J by 5 bases, with 4 bases of the junction left unmatched. The CDR3 totals 16 residues. From germline, CDR1 is SGHTA and CDR2 FQGTGA. The CDR3 protein is CASSLIPSGGTGELFF. The CDR3 nucleotides are TGTGCCAGCAGCTTAATCCCTAGCGGGGGAACCGGGGAGCTGTTTTTT. Full variable domain (remainder filled in from reference TRBV7-3 and TRBJ2-2): GAGVSQTPSNKVTEKGKYVELRCDPISGHTALYWYRQSLGQGPEFLIYFQGTGAADDSGLPNDRFFAVRPEGSVSTLKIQRTERGDSAVYLCASSLIPSGGTGELFFGEGSRLTVL.

This chain uses TRBV18 with TRBJ2-2; 10 bases agree with TRBD1. Germline values: CDR1 KGHSH, CDR2 LQKENI. After removal of 3 bases from V and 7 bases from J, the junction contained 2 bases not matched to a gene. CDR3 size: 14 residues. CDR3 sequence reads: CASSPGQGDGELFF. CDR3 sequence (DNA): TGTGCCAGCTCACCCGGACAGGGGGACGGGGAGCTGTTTTTT.

This chain uses TRBV7-3 with TRBJ2-7; TRBD1 matches at 7 bases. There are 15 residues in the CDR3. Per the germline V gene, CDR1 is SGHTA and CDR2 is FQGTGA. Trimming removed 7 bases from V and 1 base from J; junction bases left unmatched: 10. In nucleotides, the CDR3 is TGTGCCAGCACGACGGGCGTGGACAGGTCCTACGAGCAGTACTTC. The encoded protein is CASTTGVDRSYEQYF. Full variable domain (rest looked up from reference TRBV7-3 and TRBJ2-7): GAGVSQTPSNKVTEKGKYVELRCDPISGHTALYWYRQSLGQGPEFLIYFQGTGAADDSGLPNDRFFAVRPEGSVSTLKIQRTERGDSAVYLCASTTGVDRSYEQYFGPGTRLTVT.

The chain links TRBV7-2 to TRBJ2-1; tentatively, D is TRBD1 (5 bases). The germline V gene has CDR1 SGHTA and CDR2 FQGNSA. CDR3 length: 11 amino acids. Trimming shortened V by 5 bases and J by 9 bases, and 8 bases separated the two germline ends. The CDR3 nucleotides read TGTGCCAGCAGCCAGGGCAGTGAGCAGTTCTTC. It translates to CASSQGSEQFF.

V usage is TRBV19 and J usage is TRBJ1-5, with a tentative D call TRBD1 (6 bases). Germline V gene sequence: CDR1 LNHDA, CDR2 SQIVND (reference sequence). The V and J ends lost 1 base and 2 bases respectively, with 9 bases between them. The CDR3 totals 15 residues. The CDR3 DNA is TGTGCCAGTAGTATAGGGACAGCGGGCAATCAGCCCCAGCATTTT. This codes for CASSIGTAGNQPQHF.

The rearrangement links TRBV5-4 to TRBJ1-2; D call uncertain. The CDR3 spans 14 residues. V lost 0 bases and J lost 4, with 10 bases in between. Germline V lookup: CDR1 SGHNT, CDR2 YYREEE (reference sequence). The CDR3, as DNA: TGTGCCAGCAGCTTGGGAGAGCGAACCTATGGCTACACCTTC. Its protein is CASSLGERTYGYTF.

The chain joins TRBV6-5 to TRBJ1-1; D gene unclear. Germline CDR1 and CDR2: MNHEY and SVGAGI. The CDR3 is 16 residues long. V lost 0 bases to trimming and J lost 4 bases, with 15 bases between them. The CDR3 here is CASSYSNMRGLTEAFF. The CDR3 DNA follows: TGTGCCAGCAGTTACTCGAATATGCGGGGTCTCACTGAAGCTTTCTTT.

The table lists this clone with a count of one. The gene calls are TRBV19 and TRBJ1-2; 7 bases match TRBD1. The CDR3 totals 18 residues. V shed 3 bases and J 3 bases; nucleotides not matched to a gene: 16. In germline, CDR1 is LNHDA, CDR2 SQIVND (reference sequence). The CDR3 sequence: CASSMWGTGVDWDYGYTF. The CDR3 region has the DNA TGTGCCAGTAGTATGTGGGGCACAGGGGTTGATTGGGACTATGGCTACACCTTC.

The V gene is TRBV30, the J gene TRBJ1-1, with D perhaps TRBD1 (5 bases). The V end lost 3 bases, the J end lost 4 bases, and 21 bases lay between the germline ends. CDR1 is GTSNPN, CDR2 SVGIG, per germline (reference sequence). The CDR3 is 16 amino acids. CDR3 coding DNA: TGTGCCTGGAGATCCCACAGTCTCGGGGGAGGCACTGAAGCTTTCTTT. Translation: CAWRSHSLGGGTEAFF.

The chain links TRBV5-1 to TRBJ2-5; D gene ambiguous. Germline-derived CDR1 and CDR2 are SGHRS and YFSETQ. CDR3 size: 13 residues. V dropped 1 base and J dropped 3 bases, with 7 bases sitting between them. The CDR3 sequence is CASSLTAKETQYF. CDR3 DNA sequence: TGCGCCAGCAGCTTGACAGCCAAAGAGACCCAGTACTTC.

This clone was counted a single time. The chain carries TRBV28 and TRBJ1-5; TRBD1 might be the D (5 bases). CDR1 is MDHEN, CDR2 SYDVKM, per germline. V lost 5 bases and J 9 bases, leaving 11 bases between the germline ends. This CDR3 is built from 12 residues. CDR3 DNA sequence: TGTGCCAGCAGTCCCACAGGACCGCCCCAGCATTTT. This sequence encodes CASSPTGPPQHF.

This chain connects TRBV9 to TRBJ2-7, with D perhaps matching TRBD2 (5 bases). This CDR3 comprises 15 residues. The ends were cut back, 0 bases at V and 2 bases at J, with 12 bases in the middle. The V gene's germline CDR1 is SGDLS and CDR2 YYNGEE. In nucleotides, the CDR3 is TGTGCCAGCAGCGTAGCCCCGGGATTAACCTACGAGCAGTACTTC. The encoded protein is CASSVAPGLTYEQYF.

The chain's CDR3 is CASSPTLTGLSPDTQYF. The CDR3 bases are TGTGCCAGCAGCCCCACCCTGACAGGGCTTAGCCCAGATACGCAGTATTTT. The genes are TRBV5-4 and TRBJ2-3, with TRBD1 matching 7 bases. V was pared by 4 bases and J by 4 bases, with 15 bases of the junction left unmatched. CDR3 size: 17 residues. From germline, CDR1 is SGHNT and CDR2 YYREEE (reference sequence).

The chain links TRBV7-3 to TRBJ2-1; perhaps TRBD2 as D (5 bases). This CDR3 has 15 amino acids. The germline CDR1 and CDR2 sequences are SGHTA and FQGTGA. With 1 base removed from V and 7 bases from J, the gap between germline ends came to 14 bases. In nucleotides, the CDR3 is TGTGCCAGCAGCTTAATATTGGCTAGCACAAATGAGCAGTTCTTC. It encodes CASSLILASTNEQFF.

This chain uses TRBV4-1 with TRBJ1-3, with D uncertain. CDR1 and CDR2 from the germline V gene are MGHRA and YSYEKL. Trimming stripped 1 base from V and 3 bases from J, with 13 bases between. The CDR3 is made up of 16 amino acids. The CDR3 is CASSQGLIAGGNTIYF. The CDR3 DNA reads TGCGCCAGCAGCCAAGGGCTAATCGCAGGTGGAAACACCATATATTTT.

The chain combines TRBV10-3 with TRBJ1-3, with D tentatively TRBD1 (6 bases). CDR1 ENHRY and CDR2 SYGVKD come from the germline V gene. The CDR3 extends over 13 amino acids. V was clipped by 6 bases and J by 0 bases, with 6 bases between them. DNA for the CDR3: TGTGCCATCAGGGACAGCTCTGGAAACACCATATATTTT. It encodes CAIRDSSGNTIYF.

V gene TRBV5-4 combines with J gene TRBJ2-5; D call uncertain. The end of the DNA is better explained by TRBJ2-7, so the J call may be wrong. Germline-derived CDR1 and CDR2 are SGHNT and YYREEE (reference sequence). The CDR3 is made up of 15 amino acids. The CDR3 region has the DNA TGTGCCAGCAGCTTGTTGTTAGGAGAGTCCTACGAGCAGTACTTC. Translating gives CASSLLLGESYEQYF.

The chain joins TRBV18 to TRBJ1-1; possibly TRBD1 for D (5 bases). Germline V lookup: CDR1 KGHSH, CDR2 LQKENI. This CDR3 comprises 15 residues. Trimming cost V 2 bases and J 3 bases, with 13 bases left between them. In DNA form, the CDR3 reads TGTGCCAGCTCACCAGGCAGACAGACTCACACTGAAGCTTTCTTT. Protein sequence: CASSPGRQTHTEAFF.

A remark on this clone: At one boundary the junction diverges from the germline segment, which might be a read error. J is TRBJ2-7 and V is TRBV5-1; the D gene is possibly TRBD2 (6 bases). Germline CDR1 SGHRS, CDR2 YFSETQ. This CDR3 is built from 14 residues. The CDR3 spells CASSLRGTSYGQYF. DNA of the CDR3: TGCGCCAGCAGCTTGCGGGGGACCTCCTACGGGCAGTACTTC.

The chain combines TRBV7-8 with TRBJ1-2; maybe TRBD1 (5 bases). The CDR3 covers 13 residues. Between the trimmed V and J ends, which lost 5 bases and 5 bases, there was a span of 12 bases. In germline, CDR1 is SGHVS, CDR2 FQNEAQ. CDR3 nucleotide sequence: TGTGCCAGCAGCCCCGGGGGGGGTTATGGCTACACCTTC. This encodes CASSPGGGYGYTF.

The chain couples TRBV18 to TRBJ2-5, with TRBD1 identical over 7 bases. The junction had 4 bases not matched to a gene; V was cut back by 4 bases and J by 2 bases. CDR1 KGHSH and CDR2 LQKENI come from the germline V gene. The CDR3 totals 14 residues. Here the CDR3 reads CASSRGTEQETQYF. The CDR3 nucleotides are TGTGCCAGCTCACGAGGGACAGAACAAGAGACCCAGTACTTC. Full variable domain (missing parts from reference TRBV18 and TRBJ2-5): NAGVMQNPRHLVRRRGQEARLRCSPMKGHSHVYWYRQLPEEGLKFMVYLQKENIIDESGMPKERFSAEFPKEGPSILRIQQVVRGDSAAYFCASSRGTEQETQYFGPGTRLLVL.